This TCR beta chain stems from a study of cytomegalovirus exposure and HLA in healthy donors. The study ran its PCR with 60 Vbeta and 13 Jbeta primers. Data came from immunoSEQ multiplex PCR; TCRdb stores just in-frame clones and leaves some out. The profile shows 120,000 or so clones, about 80% of them singletons. There are 18 residues in the CDR3. Germline V gene sequence: CDR1 SGHDT, CDR2 YYEEEE. The germline V and J ends were trimmed by 1 base and 5 bases, with 21 bases remaining between them. The sequenced sample was PBMCs. This sequence was found in a man between 60 and 75 years old in good health and CMV-seropositive. The V call is TRBV5-6, the J call TRBJ1-4; the D gene is possibly TRBD1 (6 bases). The CDR3 reads CASSLTLQGMLPNEKLFF. The CDR3 DNA sequence: TGTGCCAGCAGCTTGACCTTACAGGGAATGTTGCCCAATGAAAAACTGTTTTTT.